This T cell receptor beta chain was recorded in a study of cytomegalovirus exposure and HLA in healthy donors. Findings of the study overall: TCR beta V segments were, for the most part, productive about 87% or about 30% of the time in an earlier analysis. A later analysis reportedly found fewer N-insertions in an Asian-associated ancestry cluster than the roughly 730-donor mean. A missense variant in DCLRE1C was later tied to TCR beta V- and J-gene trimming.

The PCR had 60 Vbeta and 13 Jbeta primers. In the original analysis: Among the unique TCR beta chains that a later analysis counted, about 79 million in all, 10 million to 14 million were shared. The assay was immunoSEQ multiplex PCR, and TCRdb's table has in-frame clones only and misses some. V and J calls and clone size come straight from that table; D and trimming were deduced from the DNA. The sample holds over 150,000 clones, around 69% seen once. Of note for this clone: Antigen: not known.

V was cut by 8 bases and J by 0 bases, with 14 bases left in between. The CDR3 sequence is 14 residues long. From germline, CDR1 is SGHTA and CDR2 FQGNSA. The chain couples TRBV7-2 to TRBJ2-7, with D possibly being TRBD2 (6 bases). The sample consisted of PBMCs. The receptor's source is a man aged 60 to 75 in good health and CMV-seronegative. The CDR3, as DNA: TGTGCCAGCGCAACGGGGGTGGGCTCCTACGAGCAGTACTTC. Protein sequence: CASATGVGSYEQYF.